This passage covers 27 T cell receptor beta chains from one sample sequenced in a study of blood T cell repertoires in COVID-19. This table comes from immunoSEQ multiplex PCR, and its TCRdb copy is limited to in-frame clones, with some not included. This table has around 420,000 clones, roughly 86% appearing once. Sequenced sample: PBMCs or T cells enriched from blood (not recorded which). These receptors all come from a woman between 40 and 50 years old with acute COVID-19.

The sample holds a few counts of this clone. This CDR3 is also generated by other DNA sequences in the sample. The chain recombines TRBV7-2 with TRBJ2-5, with TRBD2 as a possible D gene (6 bases). This CDR3 is built from 15 residues. V gave up 1 base and J gave up 5 bases, with 14 bases separating them. CDR1 and CDR2 (germline): SGHTA, FQGNSA. In DNA form, the CDR3 reads TGTGCCAGCAGCTTAGGTGGTGCGGGGAGGGAGACCCAGTACTTC. It yields the protein CASSLGGAGRETQYF.

This clone appeared once. J is TRBJ1-1 and V is TRBV10-3; TRBD1 might be the D (5 bases). CDR1 and CDR2 (germline): ENHRY, SYGVKD. The CDR3 runs 15 residues. The ends were cut back, 1 base at V and 3 bases at J, with 12 bases in the middle. The CDR3 spells CAISELQASDTEAFF. CDR3 sequence (DNA): TGTGCCATCAGTGAGTTACAGGCTTCGGACACTGAAGCTTTCTTT.

The chain recombines TRBV18 with TRBJ1-4; TRBD1 matches 7 bases. V shed 2 bases, J shed 8 bases, and the junction held 5 bases outside the gene matches. The CDR3 runs 14 residues. Germline values: CDR1 KGHSH, CDR2 LQKENI. CDR3 nucleotide sequence: TGTGCCAGCTCACCAACAGGGGTAGTCGAAAAACTGTTTTTT. Protein product: CASSPTGVVEKLFF.

The gene calls are TRBV18 and TRBJ2-2; no firm D call. Germline V gene lookup returns CDR1 KGHSH and CDR2 LQKENI. With 3 bases removed from V and 8 bases from J, the gap between germline ends came to 10 bases. The CDR3 totals 13 residues. The CDR3 coding sequence is TGTGCCAGCTCACCTGAGCATGCGGGGGAGCTGTTTTTT. Amino acids: CASSPEHAGELFF.

The chain links TRBV5-6 to TRBJ2-7; tentative D call: TRBD2 (5 bases). This CDR3 region has 16 residues. The V end lost 3 bases, the J end lost 0 bases, and 16 bases lay between the germline ends. Germline CDR1 reads SGHDT; CDR2 reads YYEEEE. The CDR3 DNA follows: TGTGCCAGCAGCTCCACTTTAGCGATAAGCTCCTACGAGCAGTACTTC. Protein: CASSSTLAISSYEQYF.

The V call is TRBV6-5, the J call TRBJ1-4; 10 bases agree with TRBD1. CDR1 is MNHEY and CDR2 is SVGAGI in the germline V gene. Unmatched junction bases numbered 3, after V lost 4 bases and J lost 7 bases. This CDR3 has 14 residues. The CDR3 spells CASSSDRGLEKLFF. CDR3 DNA: TGTGCCAGCAGTTCAGACAGGGGGCTTGAAAAACTGTTTTTT.

V and J are TRBV9 and TRBJ1-6; D may be TRBD1 (6 bases). The CDR3 spans 15 residues. Trimming pared 1 base from V and 7 bases from J, leaving 12 bases between. Germline-derived CDR1 and CDR2 are SGDLS and YYNGEE. For the CDR3, the DNA is TGTGCCAGCAGCGTAAACAGGGCTGAGAATTCACCCCTCCACTTT. This sequence encodes CASSVNRAENSPLHF.

This clone was seen more than once but under ten times. Here the CDR3 reads CASSQDTSYGYTF. In DNA, the CDR3 is TGTGCCAGCAGCCAAGACACCAGCTATGGCTACACCTTC. The gene calls are TRBV7-8 and TRBJ1-2; no clear D. Germline CDR1 reads SGHVS; CDR2 reads FQNEAQ. The CDR3 has 13 amino acids. Trimming shortened V by 5 bases and J by 4 bases, and 11 bases separated the two germline ends.

This clone was counted a single time. The chain uses TRBV6-5 and TRBJ1-2; D is unclear. The V gene lost 0 bases and the J gene lost 4 bases, with 9 bases spanning the gap. The CDR3 spans 14 residues. In germline, CDR1 is MNHEY, CDR2 SVGAGI. This CDR3 is CASSYSGGSYGYTF. CDR3 bases: TGTGCCAGCAGTTACTCCGGAGGGAGCTATGGCTACACCTTC.

The chain combines TRBV2 with TRBJ2-2; D remains ambiguous. Germline V lookup: CDR1 SNHLY, CDR2 FYNNEI. Deletions cut 6 bases from V and 5 bases from J, with 7 bases between. This CDR3 spans 12 amino acids. The CDR3 sequence: CASRIETGELFF. The CDR3 DNA sequence: TGTGCCAGCAGGATCGAGACCGGGGAGCTGTTTTTT.

This sequence joins TRBV12-3 or TRBV12-4 and TRBJ2-7; D is unclear. The V gene lost 5 bases and the J gene lost 3 bases, with 8 bases spanning the gap. The CDR3 length is 12 residues. The DNA for the CDR3 is TGTGCCAGCAGTATAGTGAGCTACGAGCAGTACTTC. Residues: CASSIVSYEQYF.

This CDR3 is CAIKAGTNSPLHF. In DNA, the CDR3 is TGTGCCATTAAGGCAGGGACAAATTCACCCCTCCACTTT. The rearrangement links TRBV27 to TRBJ1-6; a weak D match, TRBD1 (6 bases). V was trimmed by 10 bases and J by 7 bases, leaving 14 bases between them. The germline gives CDR1 MNHEY, CDR2 SMNVEV (reference sequence). The CDR3 loop spans 13 amino acids.

The rearrangement uses TRBV18 and TRBJ2-7; tentative D call: TRBD2 (6 bases). CDR1 KGHSH and CDR2 LQKENI come from the germline V gene. The V gene lost 6 bases and the J gene lost 3 bases, with 15 bases spanning the gap. This CDR3 contains 14 residues. The CDR3 protein is CASSPGRGDYEQYF. CDR3 bases: TGTGCCAGCTCCCCCGGGAGAGGCGACTACGAGCAGTACTTC.

This clone is a singleton in its sample. This chain links TRBV19 with TRBJ2-2; 8 bases agree with TRBD2. Germline-derived CDR1 and CDR2 are LNHDA and SQIVND (reference sequence). This CDR3 comprises 14 residues. Losses at the gene ends were 6 bases for V and 6 bases for J; bases not matched to a gene: 6. The CDR3 loop is CASRLAGRPGELFF. CDR3 coding DNA: TGTGCCAGTAGGTTAGCGGGACGGCCCGGGGAGCTGTTTTTT.

This clone has a single count. This chain connects TRBV30 to TRBJ2-7, with D perhaps matching TRBD1 (7 bases). Deletions cut 5 bases from V and 3 bases from J, with 17 bases between. The CDR3 consists of 14 residues. The germline V gene encodes CDR1 GTSNPN and CDR2 SVGIG (reference sequence). CDR3 nucleotides: TGTGCCTGGGGAGGGACAGTCGCCCGCTACGAGCAGTACTTC. It specifies CAWGGTVARYEQYF.

This chain connects TRBV20-1 to TRBJ1-6, with D unresolved. The CDR3 length is 13 residues. V was clipped by 3 bases and J by 7 bases, with 10 bases between them. The germline CDR1 and CDR2 sequences are DFQATT and SNEGSKA (reference sequence). The CDR3 spells CSASTSGNSPLHF. CDR3 DNA sequence: TGCAGTGCTAGTACCTCCGGGAATTCACCCCTCCACTTT.

V and J are TRBV30 and TRBJ1-4; 7 bases match TRBD1. The CDR3 has 13 residues. The germline V gene has CDR1 GTSNPN and CDR2 SVGIG (reference sequence). The ends lost 3 bases at V and 8 bases at J; junction bases unmatched: 6. This chain's CDR3 is CAWRHGTVEKLFF. DNA of the CDR3: TGTGCCTGGAGACACGGGACAGTGGAAAAACTGTTTTTT.

This clone was observed a single time. The DNA of the CDR3 is TGTGCCATCAGTAGGGCGGGGCCAACGGAGAATACGCAGTATTTT. Its translation: CAISRAGPTENTQYF. The chain has TRBV10-3 and TRBJ2-3, with D possibly TRBD2 on 6 matching bases. Germline values: CDR1 ENHRY, CDR2 SYGVKD. V lost 5 bases to trimming and J lost 7 bases, with 19 bases between them. CDR3 length: 15 amino acids.

The V gene is TRBV10-2, the J gene TRBJ1-5; a possible D gene is TRBD1 (5 bases). Germline loops: CDR1 WSHSY, CDR2 SAAADI. The CDR3 is made up of 21 amino acids. V shed 2 bases and J shed 0 bases, with 26 bases lying between them. DNA of the CDR3: TGCGCCAGCAGTGAGCCAGAAAGTGATATAGGGGCCCTGGATAGCAATCAGCCCCAGCATTTT. Translating gives CASSEPESDIGALDSNQPQHF.

V and J are TRBV15 and TRBJ2-7, with 9 positions matching TRBD1. The CDR3 covers 15 residues. V dropped 3 bases and J dropped 4; count of bases not matched to a gene: 7. Looked up from germline, CDR1 is LNHNV and CDR2 is YYDKDF (reference sequence). The CDR3 nucleotides read TGTGCCACCAGCAGTCACGGACAGGGGCGGTACGAGCAGTACTTC. Encoded protein: CATSSHGQGRYEQYF. The full variable domain, in which reference TRBV15 and TRBJ2-7 provide the parts outside the CDR3, is DAMVIQNPRYQVTQFGKPVTLSCSQTLNHNVMYWYQQKSSQAPKLLFHYYDKDFNNEADTPDNFQSRRPNTSFCFLDIRSPGLGDTAMYLCATSSHGQGRYEQYFGPGTRLTVT.

This clone was seen many times. The chain has TRBV5-6 and TRBJ2-2; TRBD1 agrees at 11 bases. V was pared by 3 bases and J by 5 bases, with 6 bases of the junction left unmatched. The CDR3 consists of 16 residues. Per the germline V gene, CDR1 is SGHDT and CDR2 is YYEEEE. In DNA, the CDR3 is TGTGCCAGCAGCTCGCCGGGACAGGGGGTAACCGGGGAGCTGTTTTTT. Its translation: CASSSPGQGVTGELFF.

V usage is TRBV3-1 (or the pseudogene TRBV3-2) and J usage is TRBJ2-7; TRBD1 aligns across 8 bases. Germline CDR1 reads LGHDT; CDR2 reads YNNKEL (reference sequence). After removal of 2 bases from V and 6 bases from J, the junction contained 9 bases not matched to a gene. This CDR3 spans 15 amino acids. The CDR3 sequence: CASSQLYDRGAEQYF. The CDR3, as DNA: TGTGCCAGCAGCCAACTCTATGACAGGGGTGCCGAGCAGTACTTC.

As DNA, the CDR3 is TGTGCCAGCAGCCCAGGAGGTGGTAGCCAAGAGACCCAGTACTTC. Protein: CASSPGGGSQETQYF. The chain combines TRBV9 with TRBJ2-5, with D perhaps matching TRBD2 (5 bases). The V end was cut by 4 bases, the J end by 1 base, with 14 bases between. The CDR3 has 15 residues. The germline gives CDR1 SGDLS, CDR2 YYNGEE.

The chain employs TRBV24-1 and TRBJ2-2; 8 bases line up with TRBD2. Germline-derived CDR1 and CDR2 are KGHDR and SFDVKD. The CDR3 loop spans 17 amino acids. J lost 3 bases, V lost 1 base, and 6 bases had no gene match. In nucleotides, the CDR3 is TGTGCCACCAGTGATTTTTTGGCGGGGGGTGACACCGGGGAGCTGTTTTTT. This encodes CATSDFLAGGDTGELFF.

J is TRBJ1-2 and V is TRBV14; the match to TRBD1 covers 11 bases. Per the germline V gene, CDR1 is SGHDN and CDR2 is FVKESK. This CDR3 has 18 amino acids. V shed 6 bases and J 7 bases; nucleotides not matched to a gene: 19. The CDR3 here is CASSTNHLGQGASGGYTF. In DNA, the CDR3 is TGTGCCAGCAGTACGAACCACCTCGGACAGGGGGCATCGGGTGGCTACACCTTC.

The chain is built from TRBV11-2 and TRBJ1-2; 9 bases map to TRBD1. V was pared by 2 bases and J by 7 bases, with 8 bases of the junction left unmatched. Germline-derived CDR1 and CDR2 are SGHAT and FQNNGV. The CDR3 totals 15 residues. The CDR3 spells CASSLSGTGFSGYTF. CDR3 sequence (DNA): TGTGCCAGCAGCTTAAGTGGGACAGGGTTTTCTGGCTACACCTTC.

The gene calls are TRBV9 and TRBJ2-7; D is undetermined. Germline CDR1 and CDR2: SGDLS and YYNGEE. V shed 0 bases and J shed 2 bases, with 6 bases lying between them. The CDR3 runs to 13 residues. The CDR3 reads CASSVASAYEQYF. CDR3 DNA sequence: TGTGCCAGCAGCGTAGCTTCCGCCTACGAGCAGTACTTC.